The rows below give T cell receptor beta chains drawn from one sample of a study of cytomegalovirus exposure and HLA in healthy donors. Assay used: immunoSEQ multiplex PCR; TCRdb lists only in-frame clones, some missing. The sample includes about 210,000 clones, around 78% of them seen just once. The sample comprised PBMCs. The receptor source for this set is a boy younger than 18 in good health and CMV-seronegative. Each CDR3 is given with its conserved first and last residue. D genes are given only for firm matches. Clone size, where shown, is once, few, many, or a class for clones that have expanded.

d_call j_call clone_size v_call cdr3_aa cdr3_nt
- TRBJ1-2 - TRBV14 CASSQSRFGYTF TGTGCCAGCAGCCAGTCTCGGTTTGGCTACACCTTC
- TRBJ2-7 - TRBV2 CASTIPGARGYF TGTGCCAGCACAATCCCGGGAGCCCGGGGGTACTTC
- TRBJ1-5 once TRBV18 CASSPTSAGGQPQHF TGTGCCAGCTCACCGACCTCTGCGGGGGGTCAGCCCCAGCATTTT
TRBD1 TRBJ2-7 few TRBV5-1 CASSSRDRGYEQYF TGCGCCAGCAGCTCCCGGGACAGGGGCTACGAGCAGTACTTC
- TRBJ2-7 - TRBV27 CASSLSGRGTRFFYEQYF TGTGCCAGCAGTTTATCGGGCAGGGGGACTAGATTTTTCTACGAGCAGTACTTC
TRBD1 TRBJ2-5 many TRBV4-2 CASSQDGGGQGSETQYF TGTGCCAGCAGCCAAGATGGGGGGGGACAGGGGTCAGAGACCCAGTACTTC
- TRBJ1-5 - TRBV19 CASTLGRTGFQPQHF TGTGCCAGTACCTTAGGACGTACGGGGTTTCAGCCCCAGCATTTT
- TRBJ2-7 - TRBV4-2 CASSQAKQEAAYEQYF TGTGCCAGCAGCCAAGCCAAGCAGGAGGCGGCCTACGAGCAGTACTTC
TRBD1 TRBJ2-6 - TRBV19 CASSPGTGPRGANVLTF TGTGCCAGTAGTCCGGGGACAGGCCCTCGGGGGGCCAACGTCCTGACTTTC
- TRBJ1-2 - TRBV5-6 CASSLGQMGNYGYTF TGTGCCAGCAGCCTAGGACAGATGGGGAACTATGGCTACACCTTC
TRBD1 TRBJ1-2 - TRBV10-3 CAISDPLTGTGGAKRYGYTF TGTGCCATCAGTGACCCTTTAACCGGGACAGGGGGCGCAAAGCGGTATGGCTACACCTTC
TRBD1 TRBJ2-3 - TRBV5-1 CASSIRDSLTDTQYF TGCGCCAGCAGCATACGGGACAGTCTCACAGATACGCAGTATTTT
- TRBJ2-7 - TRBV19 CASSIRGTSYEQYF TGTGCCAGTAGTATCAGGGGCACATCCTACGAGCAGTACTTC
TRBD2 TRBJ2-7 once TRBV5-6 CASSGLTGGVSYEQYF TGTGCCAGCAGCGGTTTAACGGGAGGGGTCTCCTACGAGCAGTACTTC
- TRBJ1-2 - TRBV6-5 CASRAASKTYGYTF TGTGCCAGCAGAGCGGCCTCTAAAACCTATGGCTACACCTTC
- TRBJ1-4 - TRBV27 CASSLSGAGVNEKLFF TGTGCCAGCAGTTTATCGGGGGCGGGGGTAAATGAAAAACTGTTTTTT
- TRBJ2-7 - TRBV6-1 CASRGRGVHEQYF TGTGCCAGCAGAGGCAGGGGGGTCCACGAGCAGTACTTC
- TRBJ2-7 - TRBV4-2 CASSQLSGDEQYF TGTGCCAGCAGCCAACTATCGGGGGACGAGCAGTACTTC
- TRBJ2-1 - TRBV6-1 CASSELSLATNQQFF TGTGCCAGCAGTGAATTGAGTTTAGCCACGAACCAGCAGTTCTTC
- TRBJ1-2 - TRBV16 CASSFDNYYGYTF TGTGCCAGCAGCTTCGACAACTACTATGGCTACACCTTC
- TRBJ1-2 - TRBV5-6 CASSPYLGGLGNYGYTF TGTGCCAGCAGCCCCTATCTCGGAGGGCTGGGTAACTATGGCTACACCTTC